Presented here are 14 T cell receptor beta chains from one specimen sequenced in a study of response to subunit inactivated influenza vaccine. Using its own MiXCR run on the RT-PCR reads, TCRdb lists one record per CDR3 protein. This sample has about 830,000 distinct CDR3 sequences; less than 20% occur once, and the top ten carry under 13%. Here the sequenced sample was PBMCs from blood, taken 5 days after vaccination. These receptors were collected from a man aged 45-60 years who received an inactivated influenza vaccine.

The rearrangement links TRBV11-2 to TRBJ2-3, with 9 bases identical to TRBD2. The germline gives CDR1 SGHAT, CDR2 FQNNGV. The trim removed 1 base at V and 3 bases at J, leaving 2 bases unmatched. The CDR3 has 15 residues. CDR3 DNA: TGTGCCAGCAGCTTAGGCGGGAGGGCAACAGATACGCAGTATTTT. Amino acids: CASSLGGRATDTQYF.

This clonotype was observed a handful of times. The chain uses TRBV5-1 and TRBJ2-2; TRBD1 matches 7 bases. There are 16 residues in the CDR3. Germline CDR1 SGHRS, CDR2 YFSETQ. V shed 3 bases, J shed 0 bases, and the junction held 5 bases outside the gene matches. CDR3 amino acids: CASSWIDRANTGELFF. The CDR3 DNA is TGCGCCAGCAGCTGGATTGACAGGGCGAACACCGGGGAGCTGTTTTTT.

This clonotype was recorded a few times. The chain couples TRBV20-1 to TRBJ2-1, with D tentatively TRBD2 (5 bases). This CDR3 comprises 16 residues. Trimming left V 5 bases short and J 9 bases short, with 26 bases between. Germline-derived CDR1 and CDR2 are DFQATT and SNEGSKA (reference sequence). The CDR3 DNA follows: TGCAGTGCTCTTTTATCTGGGGTAGCGAGAGTGGCTGAGCAGTTCTTC. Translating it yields CSALLSGVARVAEQFF.

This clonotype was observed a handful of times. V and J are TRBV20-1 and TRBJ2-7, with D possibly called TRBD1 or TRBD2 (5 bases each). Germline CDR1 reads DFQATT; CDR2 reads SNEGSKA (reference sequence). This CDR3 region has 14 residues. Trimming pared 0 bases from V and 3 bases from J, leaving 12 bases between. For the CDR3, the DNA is TGCAGTGCTAGAGATCGGGGCGGTTACTACGAGCAGTACTTC. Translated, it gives CSARDRGGYYEQYF.

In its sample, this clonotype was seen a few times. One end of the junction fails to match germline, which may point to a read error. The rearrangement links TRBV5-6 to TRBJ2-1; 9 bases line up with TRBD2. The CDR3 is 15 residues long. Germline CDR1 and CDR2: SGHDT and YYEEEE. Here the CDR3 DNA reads TGTGCCAGCAGATCTAGGGGACTAGCCTACGATGAGCAGTTCTTC. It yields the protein CASRSRGLAYDEQFF.

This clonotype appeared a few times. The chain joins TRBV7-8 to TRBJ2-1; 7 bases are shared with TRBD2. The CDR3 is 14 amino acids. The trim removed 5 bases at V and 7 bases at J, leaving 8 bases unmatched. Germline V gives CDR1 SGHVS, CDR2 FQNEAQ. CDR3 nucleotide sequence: TGTGCCAGCAGCGTAAGCGGGACGGGGAATGAGCAGTTCTTC. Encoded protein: CASSVSGTGNEQFF.

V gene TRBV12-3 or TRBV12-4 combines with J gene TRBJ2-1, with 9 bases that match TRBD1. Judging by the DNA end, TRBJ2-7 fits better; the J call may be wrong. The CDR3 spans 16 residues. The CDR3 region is CASSPTGGRSYNEQYF. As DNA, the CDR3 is TGTGCCAGCAGTCCTACAGGGGGCAGGTCCTACAATGAGCAGTACTTC.

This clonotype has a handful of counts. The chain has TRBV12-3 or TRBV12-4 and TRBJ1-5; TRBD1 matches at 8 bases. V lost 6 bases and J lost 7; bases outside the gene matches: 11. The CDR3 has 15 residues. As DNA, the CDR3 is TGTGCCAGCAGGAGGGCAGGGGGCGCAGGGCAGCCCCAGCATTTT. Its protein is CASRRAGGAGQPQHF.

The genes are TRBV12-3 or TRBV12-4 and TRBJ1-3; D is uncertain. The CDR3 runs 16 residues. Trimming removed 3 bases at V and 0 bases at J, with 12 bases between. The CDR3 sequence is CASSFSVGSSGNTIYF. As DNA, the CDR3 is TGTGCCAGCAGTTTTTCCGTAGGGAGCTCTGGAAACACCATATATTTT.

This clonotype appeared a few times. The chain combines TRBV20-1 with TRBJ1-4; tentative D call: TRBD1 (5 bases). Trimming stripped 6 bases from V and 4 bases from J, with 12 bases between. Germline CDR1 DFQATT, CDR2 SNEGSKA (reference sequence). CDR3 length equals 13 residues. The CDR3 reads CSATGAGNEKLFF. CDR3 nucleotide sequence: TGCAGTGCAACCGGGGCGGGTAATGAAAAACTGTTTTTT.

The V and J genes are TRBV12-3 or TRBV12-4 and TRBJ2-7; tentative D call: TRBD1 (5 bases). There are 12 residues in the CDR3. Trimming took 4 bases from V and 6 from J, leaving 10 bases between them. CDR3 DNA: TGTGCCAGCAGTTGGGGCTCAGGCGAGCAGTACTTC. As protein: CASSWGSGEQYF.

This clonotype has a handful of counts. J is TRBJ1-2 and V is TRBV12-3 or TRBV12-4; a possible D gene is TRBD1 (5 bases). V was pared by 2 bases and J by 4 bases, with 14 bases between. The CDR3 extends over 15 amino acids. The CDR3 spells CASSLSGRQVYGYTF. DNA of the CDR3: TGTGCCAGCAGTTTATCGGGACGGCAAGTCTATGGCTACACCTTC.

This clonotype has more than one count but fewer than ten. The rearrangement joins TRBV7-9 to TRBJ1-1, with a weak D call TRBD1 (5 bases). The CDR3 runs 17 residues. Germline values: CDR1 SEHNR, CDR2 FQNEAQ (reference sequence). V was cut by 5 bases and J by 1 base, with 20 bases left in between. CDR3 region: CASSPPPSGLPNTEAFF. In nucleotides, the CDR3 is TGTGCCAGCAGCCCCCCCCCGTCGGGACTCCCGAACACTGAAGCTTTCTTT.

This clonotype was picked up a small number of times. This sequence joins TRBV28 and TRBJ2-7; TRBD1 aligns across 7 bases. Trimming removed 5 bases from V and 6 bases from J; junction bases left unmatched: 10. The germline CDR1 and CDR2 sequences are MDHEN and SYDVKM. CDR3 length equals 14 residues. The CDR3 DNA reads TGTGCCAGCAGTCGCGGACAGGTGGGTCGCGAGCAGTACTTC. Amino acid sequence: CASSRGQVGREQYF.